This passage covers 30 T cell receptor beta chains from one sample sequenced in a study of metastatic and nonmetastatic thyroid tumors (dated by TCRdb to between 2020 and 2021). Libraries were constructed by PCR. This sample was sequenced with an Illumina HiSeq 4000. TCRdb reprocessed the public reads (quality trimming at Q25 with fastp, clone calling with MiXCR) and kept in-frame beta chains. This sample lists about 40,000 clones; around 16% were detected once. The ten largest clones represent 3.8% of the sample. None of the patients had been given any treatment before thyroid surgery. The specimen was blood. The receptors stem from a female donor with papillary thyroid cancer or a benign thyroid nodule (not recorded which). Some clones in this sample may be carry-over from other donors' samples.

This clone was observed at least ten times. The CDR3 region has the DNA TGCAGTGCTAGATCCCCCGGAGTGAGGGGCGGCAATGAGCAGTTCTTC. It yields the protein CSARSPGVRGGNEQFF. The V call is TRBV20-1, the J call TRBJ2-1; D assignment may be TRBD1 or TRBD2 (5 bases each). The V end lost 2 bases, the J end lost 6 bases, and 20 bases lay between the germline ends. Germline V lookup: CDR1 DFQATT, CDR2 SNEGSKA (reference sequence). This CDR3 spans 16 amino acids.

The V call is TRBV7-9, the J call TRBJ2-2; 9 bases are a match to TRBD1. Germline CDR1 and CDR2: SEHNR and FQNEAQ (reference sequence). The CDR3 runs to 15 residues. After removal of 5 bases from V and 6 bases from J, the junction contained 7 bases not matched to a gene. The CDR3 DNA sequence: TGTGCCAGCAGCATGGACAGGGGCTGGGCCGGGGAGCTGTTTTTT. Translating it yields CASSMDRGWAGELFF.

At least ten counts were recorded for this clone. V is TRBV10-3 and J is TRBJ1-1; 8 positions match TRBD1. The CDR3 consists of 15 residues. V shed 3 bases, J shed 1 base, and the junction held 4 bases outside the gene matches. Germline V CDR1 and CDR2: ENHRY, SYGVKD. CDR3 nucleotide sequence: TGTGCCATCAGTGAAACCGGGACAGGGAACACTGAAGCTTTCTTT. It yields the protein CAISETGTGNTEAFF.

This clone turned up a few times. The rearrangement joins TRBV12-3 or TRBV12-4 to TRBJ1-5; D might be TRBD1 (5 bases). The V gene lost 3 bases and the J gene lost 2 bases, with 11 bases spanning the gap. This CDR3 is 15 amino acids long. DNA for the CDR3: TGTGCCAGCAGTTTTGCCGGGGGTCGCAATCAGCCCCAGCATTTT. This sequence encodes CASSFAGGRNQPQHF.

This clone has more than one count but fewer than ten. It may be a read error: a sequence one base away is much more abundant. The chain links TRBV10-3 to TRBJ1-5, with 7 bases matching TRBD1. Germline V gives CDR1 ENHRY, CDR2 SYGVKD. The CDR3 spans 17 residues. The V gene end was trimmed by 5 bases and the J gene end by 2 bases; junction bases not matched to a gene: 12. Written as DNA, the CDR3 is TGTGCCATCAGTCAGGGGGTGCGCGAGGGAGGCAATCAGCCCCAGCATTTT. This translates into CAISQGVREGGNQPQHF.

This clone was seen many times. The V call is TRBV20-1, the J call TRBJ2-3, with 9 bases that match TRBD2. Germline lookup yields CDR1 DFQATT and CDR2 SNEGSKA (reference sequence). V was pared by 4 bases and J by 7 bases, with 15 bases of the junction left unmatched. This CDR3 is built from 16 residues. The CDR3 DNA follows: TGCAGTGCTAAGCCCCCGACTAGCGGTACGAGGAATACGCAGTATTTT. It is translated as CSAKPPTSGTRNTQYF.

This clone was seen at least ten times. This chain connects TRBV30 to TRBJ1-1; D is unclear. The CDR3 runs 12 residues. The V end was cut by 2 bases, the J end by 0 bases, with 4 bases between. Germline assignment: CDR1 GTSNPN and CDR2 SVGIG (reference sequence). The CDR3 protein is CAWSWMNTEAFF. The CDR3 bases are TGTGCCTGGAGTTGGATGAACACTGAAGCTTTCTTT.

The chain joins TRBV9 to TRBJ2-7; 10 nucleotides line up with TRBD2. This CDR3 spans 15 amino acids. J was trimmed by 2 bases and V by 4 bases; bases with no gene match: 6. The germline CDR1 and CDR2 sequences are SGDLS and YYNGEE. Written as DNA, the CDR3 is TGTGCCAGCAGCTTCGGACTAGCGGAGCCCTACGAGCAGTACTTC. Translated, it gives CASSFGLAEPYEQYF.

This clone was seen ten or more times. The chain recombines TRBV5-1 with TRBJ2-3; TRBD2 matches 11 bases. The CDR3 spans 16 residues. With V trimmed by 0 bases and J by 1 base, 1 base remained unmatched. The germline V gene has CDR1 SGHRS and CDR2 YFSETQ. The CDR3 is CASSLVAGGGTDTQYF. The CDR3 nucleotides read TGCGCCAGCAGCTTGGTAGCGGGAGGGGGCACAGATACGCAGTATTTT.

This clone was observed at least ten times. V usage is TRBV5-1 and J usage is TRBJ2-5; D may match TRBD1 or TRBD2 (6 bases each). CDR3 length: 15 residues. The V end was cut by 3 bases, the J end by 1 base, with 13 bases between. Germline V CDR1 and CDR2: SGHRS, YFSETQ. The CDR3, as DNA: TGCGCCAGCAGCTGGGGGGCCGGGAGCCAAGAGACCCAGTACTTC. The encoded protein is CASSWGAGSQETQYF.

The table lists this clone with many counts. The J gene is TRBJ2-2, the V gene TRBV5-5; D gene unclear. Germline lookup yields CDR1 SGHKS and CDR2 YYEKEE (reference sequence). The CDR3 runs to 12 residues. V lost 0 bases and J lost 8, with 5 bases in between. The CDR3 region has the DNA TGTGCCAGCAGCTTGGCCGGGGGGGAGCTGTTTTTT. Protein sequence: CASSLAGGELFF.

This clone was counted at least ten times. The V call is TRBV3-1, the J call TRBJ2-7; no definite D call. Looked up from germline, CDR1 is LGHDT and CDR2 is YNNKEL (reference sequence). The V and J ends lost 0 bases and 3 bases respectively, with 15 bases between them. The CDR3 has 16 amino acids. The DNA for the CDR3 is TGTGCCAGCAGCCAAGATCGGGCAGGATTTCTCTACGAGCAGTACTTC. Encoded protein: CASSQDRAGFLYEQYF.

This clone was counted at least ten times. The chain is built from TRBV11-1 and TRBJ1-1; D gene uncertain. In germline, CDR1 is SGHAT, CDR2 FQDESV (reference sequence). Trimming cost V 5 bases and J 4 bases, with 11 bases left between them. The CDR3 loop spans 13 amino acids. This chain's CDR3 is CASSPGLTTEAFF. In DNA, the CDR3 is TGTGCCAGCAGCCCAGGCCTTACCACTGAAGCTTTCTTT.

This clone was counted between two and nine times. The junction differs from germline at one of its ends, possibly a read error. The chain combines TRBV10-1 with TRBJ1-1; D is unclear. The CDR3 loop spans 13 amino acids. The germline CDR1 and CDR2 sequences are WNHNN and SYGVQD (reference sequence). The CDR3 nucleotides are TGCGCCAGCAGTGAGGCAGTGAAAACTGAAGCTTCCTTT. This encodes CASSEAVKTEASF.

This clone was seen a few times. This sequence joins TRBV27 and TRBJ2-7; D is unclear. Germline V gene lookup returns CDR1 MNHEY and CDR2 SMNVEV (reference sequence). CDR3 length equals 14 residues. V was shortened by 7 bases and J by 1 base, with 14 bases between the two germline ends. CDR3 in DNA: TGTGCCAGCATCGTCGGTTTGGCGTCCTACGAGCAGTACTTC. Translating gives CASIVGLASYEQYF.

The sample holds many counts of this clone. The genes are TRBV9 and TRBJ2-3; 10 positions match TRBD2. Unmatched junction bases numbered 4, after V lost 4 bases and J lost 2 bases. CDR1 and CDR2 (germline): SGDLS, YYNGEE. CDR3 length equals 15 residues. CDR3 region: CASSQLAGATDTQYF. The CDR3 DNA reads as TGTGCCAGCAGCCAGCTAGCGGGAGCCACAGATACGCAGTATTTT.

This clone was seen at least ten times. The chain employs TRBV29-1 and TRBJ1-3, with a possible D match to TRBD1 (6 bases). The CDR3 totals 15 residues. CDR1 SQVTM and CDR2 ANQGSEA come from the germline V gene. Trimming removed 6 bases from V and 2 bases from J, with 17 bases in between. The CDR3 region has the DNA TGCAGCGTACCCGACCCGGGGGCGGCTGGAAACACCATATATTTT. As protein: CSVPDPGAAGNTIYF.

Many counts were recorded for this clone. This CDR3 is also generated by other DNA sequences in the sample. The chain recombines TRBV5-4 with TRBJ1-1; TRBD1 is a possible D gene (5 bases). This CDR3 contains 14 residues. CDR1 is SGHNT and CDR2 is YYREEE in the germline V gene (reference sequence). V was cut by 1 base and J by 4 bases, with 11 bases left in between. CDR3 DNA sequence: TGTGCCAGCAGCTTGATCGAGGGGATCACTGAAGCTTTCTTT. This sequence encodes CASSLIEGITEAFF.

This clone was counted at least ten times. The gene calls are TRBV20-1 and TRBJ1-6; D not resolved. V lost 6 bases, J lost 8 bases, and 17 bases lay in between. Germline V CDR1 and CDR2: DFQATT, SNEGSKA (reference sequence). This CDR3 region has 14 residues. The CDR3 loop reads CSASPLEAYSPLHF. The CDR3 region has the DNA TGCAGTGCAAGTCCGTTGGAAGCCTATTCACCCCTCCACTTT.

In its sample, this clone was seen many times. V usage is TRBV5-4 and J usage is TRBJ2-1; D is possibly TRBD2 (5 bases). Looked up from germline, CDR1 is SGHNT and CDR2 is YYREEE (reference sequence). The CDR3 is 14 residues long. Deletions cut 3 bases from V and 7 bases from J, with 14 bases between. The CDR3 spells CASSSRSGGNEQFF. CDR3 DNA: TGTGCCAGCAGCTCGAGGTCAGGCGGGAATGAGCAGTTCTTC. Using reference TRBV5-4 and TRBJ2-1 for the parts outside the CDR3, the full variable domain is ETGVTQSPTHLIKTRGQQVTLRCSSQSGHNTVSWYQQALGQGPQFIFQYYREEENGRGNFPPRFSGLQFPNYSSELNVNALELDDSALYLCASSSRSGGNEQFFGPGTRLTVL.

This clone showed up just a few times. The rearrangement joins TRBV6-1 to TRBJ2-7; either TRBD1 or TRBD2 may supply D (5 bases each). V was clipped by 3 bases and J by 0 bases, with 9 bases between them. Germline V CDR1 and CDR2: MNHNS, SASEGT. This CDR3 has 14 residues. For the CDR3, the DNA is TGTGCCAGCAGTGACCGGGACCCCTCCTACGAGCAGTACTTC. Protein sequence: CASSDRDPSYEQYF.

This clone was picked up many times. The J gene is TRBJ2-2, the V gene TRBV5-6, with a weak D call TRBD2 (5 bases). V was clipped by 0 bases and J by 6 bases, with 15 bases between them. Germline V gene lookup returns CDR1 SGHDT and CDR2 YYEEEE. This CDR3 has 16 amino acids. CDR3 sequence reads: CASSLVGSEAAGELFF. In nucleotides, the CDR3 is TGTGCCAGCAGCTTGGTAGGGTCGGAAGCGGCCGGGGAGCTGTTTTTT.

This clone was counted at least ten times. The chain links TRBV18 to TRBJ2-2; D is perhaps TRBD1 (6 bases). CDR3 length: 14 amino acids. The V and J ends lost 2 bases and 4 bases respectively, with 8 bases between them. The germline V gene encodes CDR1 KGHSH and CDR2 LQKENI. CDR3 in DNA: TGTGCCAGCTCACCAGGACAGTTCACCGGGGAGCTGTTTTTT. Translating gives CASSPGQFTGELFF.

To note about this clone: Just one base apart from a much larger clone, this may be a read error. The chain carries TRBV5-4 and TRBJ1-2; D gene unclear. Germline-derived CDR1 and CDR2 are SGHNT and YYREEE (reference sequence). The CDR3 extends over 14 amino acids. The germline V and J ends were trimmed by 1 base and 4 bases, with 11 bases remaining between them. In DNA, the CDR3 is TGTGCCAGCAGCTTGTACAGTTCAGTCTATGGCTACACCTTC. Residues: CASSLYSSVYGYTF.

The V call is TRBV30, the J call TRBJ2-7; the D is unclear. This CDR3 contains 13 residues. V lost 0 bases to trimming and J lost 2 bases, with 8 bases between them. The V gene's germline CDR1 is GTSNPN and CDR2 SVGIG (reference sequence). The CDR3 DNA reads TGTGCCTGGAGTGTATCGCGGACCTACGAGCAGTACTTC. Translating gives CAWSVSRTYEQYF.

In this sample, this clone turned up many times. The J gene is TRBJ2-5, the V gene TRBV24-1, with 8 bases aligning to TRBD2. V dropped 3 bases and J dropped 5; count of bases not matched to a gene: 7. This CDR3 is built from 15 residues. Germline CDR1 KGHDR, CDR2 SFDVKD. The CDR3 nucleotides are TGTGCCACCAGTGATCCCCGGACTAGCTGGGAGACCCAGTACTTC. Its translation is CATSDPRTSWETQYF.

The chain uses TRBV15 and TRBJ1-2, with a tentative D call TRBD1 (5 bases). The CDR3 is 12 residues long. Germline V CDR1 and CDR2: LNHNV, YYDKDF (reference sequence). The V end lost 0 bases, the J end lost 7 bases, and 6 bases lay between the germline ends. The CDR3 DNA sequence: TGTGCCACCAGCAGAGACAGGGTTGGCTACACCTTC. It encodes CATSRDRVGYTF.

This clone was seen many times. Within the sample, other DNA sequences also encode this same CDR3. V and J are TRBV20-1 and TRBJ2-4; D might be TRBD1 (6 bases). CDR3 size: 14 residues. In germline, CDR1 is DFQATT, CDR2 SNEGSKA (reference sequence). The V gene lost 8 bases and the J gene lost 8 bases, with 22 bases spanning the gap. CDR3 nucleotide sequence: TGCAGTCAACAGGGAGTCTTGCCTCGGGACATTCAGTACTTC. Translation gives CSQQGVLPRDIQYF.

J is TRBJ2-1 and V is TRBV2; 7 bases line up with TRBD2. The ends lost 9 bases at V and 6 bases at J; junction bases unmatched: 11. This CDR3 contains 14 residues. Per germline, CDR1 SNHLY and CDR2 FYNNEI. The CDR3 nucleotides read TGTGCCAGAAGCGTCGGGAGGTCATGCAATGAGCAGTTCTTC. Amino acids: CARSVGRSCNEQFF.

Details on this clone: The junction shows a germline mismatch at one end, possibly a read error. The V and J genes are TRBV15 and TRBJ2-7; D might be TRBD1 or TRBD2, each matching 5 bases. The germline V gene encodes CDR1 LNHNV and CDR2 YYDKDF (reference sequence). The CDR3 covers 13 residues. The DNA of the CDR3 is TGTTCCACCAGCATAGATCCAGGGACCGAGCAGTACTTC. Residues: CSTSIDPGTEQYF.